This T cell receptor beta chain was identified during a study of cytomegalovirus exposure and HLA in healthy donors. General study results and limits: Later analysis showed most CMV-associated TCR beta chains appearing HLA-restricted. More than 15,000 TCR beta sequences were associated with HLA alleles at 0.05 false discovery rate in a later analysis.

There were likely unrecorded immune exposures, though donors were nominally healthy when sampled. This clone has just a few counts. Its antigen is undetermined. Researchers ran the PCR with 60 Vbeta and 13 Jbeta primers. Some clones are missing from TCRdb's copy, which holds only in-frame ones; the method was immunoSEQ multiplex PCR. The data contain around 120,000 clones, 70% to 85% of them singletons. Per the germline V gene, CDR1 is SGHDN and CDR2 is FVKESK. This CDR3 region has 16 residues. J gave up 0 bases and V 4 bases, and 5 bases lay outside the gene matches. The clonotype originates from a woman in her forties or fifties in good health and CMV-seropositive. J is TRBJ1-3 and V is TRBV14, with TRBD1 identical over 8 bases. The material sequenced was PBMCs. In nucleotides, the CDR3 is TGTGCCAGCAGCCCCGGACAGGGTACCTCTGGAAACACCATATATTTT. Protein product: CASSPGQGTSGNTIYF.